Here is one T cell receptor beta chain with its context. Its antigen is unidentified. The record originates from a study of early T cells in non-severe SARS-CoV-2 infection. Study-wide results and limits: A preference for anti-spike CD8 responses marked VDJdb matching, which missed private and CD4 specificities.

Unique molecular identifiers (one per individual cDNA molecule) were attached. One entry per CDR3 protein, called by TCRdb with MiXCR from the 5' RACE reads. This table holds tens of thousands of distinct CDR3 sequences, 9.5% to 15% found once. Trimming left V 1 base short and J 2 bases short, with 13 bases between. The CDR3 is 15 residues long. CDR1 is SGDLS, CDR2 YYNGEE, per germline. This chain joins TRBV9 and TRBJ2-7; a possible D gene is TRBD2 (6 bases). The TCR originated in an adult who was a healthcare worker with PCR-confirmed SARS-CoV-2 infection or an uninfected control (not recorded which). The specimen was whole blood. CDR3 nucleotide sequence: TGTGCCAGCAGCGTAAGCAGCGGGCCTGCCTACGAGCAGTACTTC. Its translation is CASSVSSGPAYEQYF.